Here is one T cell receptor (beta chain) with its context. Its antigen remains unknown. The sample is drawn from a study of shared clonotypes between healthy human individuals. Study outcomes and limitations: Sequencing depth was expected to affect clonotype sharing among donors.

A CD45RA+ naive subset and a CD45RA-negative memory subset were split from CD4+ cells. Trimming took 2 bases from V and 0 from J, leaving 9 bases between them. The CDR3 has 15 residues. CDR1 SGDLS and CDR2 YYNGEE come from the germline V gene. Generated by immunoSEQ multiplex PCR, the TCRdb table keeps only in-frame clones and is missing some. The sample shows millions of clones, approximately 95% of them seen only once. The receptor was derived from a man aged 18-30 years in good health. Some clones in this sample may be carry-over from other donors' samples. The V gene is TRBV9, the J gene TRBJ1-3, with D unclear. Sequencing was done on a sample of naive CD4+ T cells from PBMCs. Subset here: CD45RA+ positively selected. CDR3 amino acids: CASSVDTFSGNTIYF. The CDR3 DNA reads as TGTGCCAGCAGCGTTGACACCTTCTCTGGAAACACCATATATTTT.